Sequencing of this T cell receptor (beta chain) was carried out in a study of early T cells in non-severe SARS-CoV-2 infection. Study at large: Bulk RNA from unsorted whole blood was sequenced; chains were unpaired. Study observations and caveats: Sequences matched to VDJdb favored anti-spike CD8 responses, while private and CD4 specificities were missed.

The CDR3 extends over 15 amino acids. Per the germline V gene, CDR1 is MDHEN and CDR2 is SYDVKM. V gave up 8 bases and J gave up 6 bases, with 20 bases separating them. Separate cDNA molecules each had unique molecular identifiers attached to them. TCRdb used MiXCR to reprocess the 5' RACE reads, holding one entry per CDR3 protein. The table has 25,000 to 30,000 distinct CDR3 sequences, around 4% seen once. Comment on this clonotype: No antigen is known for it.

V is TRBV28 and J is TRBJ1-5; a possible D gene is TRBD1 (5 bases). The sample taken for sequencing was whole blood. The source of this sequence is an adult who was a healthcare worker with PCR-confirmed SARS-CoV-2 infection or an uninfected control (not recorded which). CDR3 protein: CASRHGGVGSQPQHF. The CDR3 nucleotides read TGTGCCAGCCGCCATGGAGGGGTAGGCAGTCAGCCCCAGCATTTT.